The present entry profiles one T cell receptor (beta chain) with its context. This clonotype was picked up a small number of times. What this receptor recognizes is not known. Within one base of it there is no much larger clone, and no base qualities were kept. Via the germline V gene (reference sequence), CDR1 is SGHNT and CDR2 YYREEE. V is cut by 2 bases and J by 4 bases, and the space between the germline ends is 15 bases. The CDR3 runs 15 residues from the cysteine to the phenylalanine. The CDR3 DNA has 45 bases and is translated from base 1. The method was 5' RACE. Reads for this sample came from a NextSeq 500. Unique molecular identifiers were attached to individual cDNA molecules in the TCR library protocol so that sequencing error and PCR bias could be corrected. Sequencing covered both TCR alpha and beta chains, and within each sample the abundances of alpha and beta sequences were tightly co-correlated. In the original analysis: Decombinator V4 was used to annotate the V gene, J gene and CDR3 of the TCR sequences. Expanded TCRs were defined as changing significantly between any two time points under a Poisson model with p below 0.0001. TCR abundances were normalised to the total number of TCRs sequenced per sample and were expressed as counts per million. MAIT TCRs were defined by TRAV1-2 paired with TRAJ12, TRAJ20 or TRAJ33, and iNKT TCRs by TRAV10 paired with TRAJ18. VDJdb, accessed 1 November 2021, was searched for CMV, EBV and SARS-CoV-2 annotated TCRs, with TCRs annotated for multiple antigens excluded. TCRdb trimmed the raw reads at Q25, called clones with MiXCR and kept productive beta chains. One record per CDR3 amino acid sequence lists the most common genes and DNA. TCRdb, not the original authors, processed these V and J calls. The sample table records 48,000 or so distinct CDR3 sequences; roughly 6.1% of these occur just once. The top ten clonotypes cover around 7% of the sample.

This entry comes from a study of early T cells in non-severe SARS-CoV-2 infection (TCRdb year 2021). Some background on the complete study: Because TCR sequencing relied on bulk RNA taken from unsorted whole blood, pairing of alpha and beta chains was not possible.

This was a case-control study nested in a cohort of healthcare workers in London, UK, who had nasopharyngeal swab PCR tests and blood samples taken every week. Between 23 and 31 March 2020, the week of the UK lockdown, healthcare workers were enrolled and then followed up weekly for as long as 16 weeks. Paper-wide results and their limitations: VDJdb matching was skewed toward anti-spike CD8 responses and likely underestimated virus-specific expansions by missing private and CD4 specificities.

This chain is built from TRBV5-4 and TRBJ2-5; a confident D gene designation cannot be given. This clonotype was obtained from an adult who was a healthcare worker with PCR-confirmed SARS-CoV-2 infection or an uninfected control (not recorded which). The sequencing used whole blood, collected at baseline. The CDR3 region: CASSLPLVGGETQYF. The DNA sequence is TGTGCCAGCAGCTTACCGCTAGTCGGCGGAGAGACCCAGTACTTC.